This is a list of T cell receptor beta chains from one sample in a study of cytomegalovirus exposure and HLA in healthy donors. Profiling relied on immunoSEQ multiplex PCR, and the TCRdb table lists in-frame clones only, not all of them. This table holds approximately 93,000 clones. Sequencing input: PBMCs. These receptors originate from a woman in her twenties or thirties in good health and CMV-seronegative. CDR3s include the opening cysteine and the closing phenylalanine or tryptophan. The D gene is left open where the match is weak.

>TRBD2|TRBV2|TRBJ2-1
CASSEGGSSGAGISSYNEQFF
TGTGCCAGCAGTGAGGGTGGATCTAGCGGGGCCGGCATAAGCTCCTACAATGAGCAGTTCTTC
>.|TRBV7-9|TRBJ2-1
CASSMTQGIYNEQFF
TGTGCCAGCAGCATGACTCAGGGAATTTACAATGAGCAGTTCTTC
>TRBD1|TRBV7-3|TRBJ2-5
CASSRGTGRQETQYF
TGTGCCAGCAGCCGCGGGACAGGTCGTCAAGAGACCCAGTACTTC
>.|TRBV15|TRBJ1-4
CATKSKGIDEKLFF
TGTGCCACCAAGTCAAAGGGGATTGATGAAAAACTGTTTTTT
>TRBD1|TRBV19|TRBJ2-1
CASSPVPQGAGSNEQFF
TGTGCCAGTAGCCCAGTACCACAGGGGGCAGGGAGTAATGAGCAGTTCTTC
>.|TRBV19|TRBJ2-3
CASSIVFTDTQYF
TGTGCCAGTAGTATAGTCTTCACAGATACGCAGTATTTT
>TRBD2|TRBV5-5|TRBJ2-1
CASSRTSGVNNEQFF
TGTGCCAGCAGCCGGACTAGCGGGGTAAACAATGAGCAGTTCTTC
>.|TRBV6-1|TRBJ1-1
CASSQAANTEAFF
TGTGCCAGCAGTCAGGCAGCGAACACTGAAGCTTTCTTT
>TRBD1|TRBV10-3|TRBJ1-1
CAIRQGAVLGTEAFF
TGTGCCATCCGGCAGGGGGCAGTGCTAGGCACTGAAGCTTTCTTT
>.|TRBV5-1|TRBJ1-1
CASSSHTGNTEAFF
TGCGCCAGCAGCTCTCATACAGGGAACACTGAAGCTTTCTTT
>.|TRBV10-2|TRBJ2-1
CASSGAGASYNEQFF
TGCGCCAGCAGTGGAGCGGGCGCCTCCTACAATGAGCAGTTCTTC
>.|TRBV15|TRBJ2-7
CATSNRDTSYEQYF
TGTGCCACCAGCAACCGGGACACCTCCTACGAGCAGTACTTC
>TRBD1|TRBV19|TRBJ2-2
CASTLDREGTGELFF
TGTGCCAGTACCTTAGACAGGGAAGGAACCGGGGAGCTGTTTTTT
>.|TRBV28|TRBJ1-2
CASSLKQYGYTF
TGTGCCAGCAGTTTGAAACAGTATGGCTACACCTTC
>.|TRBV28|TRBJ1-5
CASSSRQVNQPQHF
TGTGCCAGCAGTTCAAGACAGGTCAATCAGCCCCAGCATTTT
>.|TRBV6-5|TRBJ1-3
CASSPDRDSGNTIYF
TGTGCCAGCAGCCCCGACCGGGACTCTGGAAACACCATATATTTT
>TRBD1|TRBV15|TRBJ1-5
CATSTGTGGQPQHF
TGTGCCACCAGCACCGGGACAGGGGGTCAGCCCCAGCATTTT
>TRBD2|TRBV7-2|TRBJ2-3
CASSFSPPSGGITDTQYF
TGTGCCAGCAGCTTTAGCCCCCCCAGCGGGGGGATCACAGATACGCAGTATTTT
>TRBD1|TRBV28|TRBJ1-2
CASSSGGPRTGRNYGYTF
TGTGCCAGCAGTTCCGGGGGTCCTAGGACAGGGAGAAACTATGGCTACACCTTC
>TRBD2|TRBV7-2|TRBJ2-3
CASRTSGGADTQYF
TGTGCCAGCAGGACTAGCGGGGGGGCAGATACGCAGTATTTT
>.|TRBV9|TRBJ1-2
CASSAKDWSDGYTF
TGTGCCAGCAGCGCCAAAGACTGGAGTGATGGCTACACCTTC
>.|TRBV6-4|TRBJ2-1
CASSETERINEQFF
TGTGCCAGCAGTGAAACGGAGCGGATCAATGAGCAGTTCTTC
>.|TRBV6-5|TRBJ2-7
CASSPGQPYEQYF
TGTGCCAGCAGTCCGGGACAACCATACGAGCAGTACTTC
>TRBD2|TRBV4-1|TRBJ2-1
CASSQLGLAGDPYTYNEQFF
TGCGCCAGCAGCCAACTCGGACTAGCGGGAGATCCATACACCTACAATGAGCAGTTCTTC
>.|TRBV28|TRBJ2-7
CASSSGFSYEQYF
TGTGCCAGCAGTTCGGGGTTCTCCTACGAGCAGTACTTC
>.|TRBV7-3|TRBJ2-2
CASSSTSNTGELFF
TGTGCCAGCAGCTCTACCTCTAACACCGGGGAGCTGTTTTTT
>.|TRBV27|TRBJ1-2
CASSLQGDYGYTF
TGTGCCAGCAGTTTGCAGGGCGACTATGGCTACACCTTC
>.|TRBV9|TRBJ1-2
CASSVAGPGYGYTF
TGTGCCAGCAGCGTAGCAGGGCCCGGCTATGGCTACACCTTC
>.|TRBV11-3|TRBJ2-7
CASSSDGSQYF
TGTGCCAGCAGCTCCGACGGGAGCCAGTACTTC
>TRBD2|TRBV27|TRBJ2-5
CATGLAGGGQETQYF
TGTGCCACCGGGTTAGCGGGAGGAGGACAAGAGACCCAGTACTTC
>.|TRBV5-8|TRBJ2-4
CASSLSGSVDIQYF
TGTGCCAGCAGCTTGTCCGGGTCCGTGGACATTCAGTACTTC
>TRBD1|TRBV15|TRBJ1-2
CATSRPGQGIDGYTF
TGTGCCACCAGCAGACCGGGACAGGGGATTGATGGCTACACCTTC
>.|TRBV28|TRBJ1-4
CASSLWQGKNEKLFF
TGTGCCAGCAGTTTATGGCAGGGAAAAAATGAAAAACTGTTTTTT
>.|TRBV11-2|TRBJ1-5
CASSAITGINQPQHF
TGTGCCAGCAGCGCCATAACAGGGATCAATCAGCCCCAGCATTTT
>.|TRBV2|TRBJ1-2
CASSRRGREVGYTF
TGTGCCAGCAGTCGGCGGGGGCGCGAGGTTGGCTACACCTTC
>.|TRBV10-3|TRBJ1-2
CAITPGELVAGYTF
TGTGCCATCACTCCAGGGGAGTTGGTAGCTGGCTACACCTTC
>.|TRBV6-5|TRBJ2-1
CASRRTDSIHNEQFF
TGTGCCAGCAGGCGAACCGATTCTATTCACAATGAGCAGTTCTTC
>.|TRBV9|TRBJ1-5
CASSVAPEGDGRSQHF
TGTGCCAGCAGCGTAGCCCCCGAGGGGGACGGGCGGTCCCAGCATTTT
>TRBD2|TRBV10-3|TRBJ2-7
CAISGGGPGLAGDHEQYF
TGTGCCATCAGTGGGGGAGGGCCTGGACTAGCGGGAGATCACGAGCAGTACTTC
>TRBD1|TRBV28|TRBJ2-7
CASSFLWAGQGDYEQYF
TGTGCCAGCAGTTTCCTCTGGGCTGGACAGGGGGACTACGAGCAGTACTTC
>TRBD1|TRBV2|TRBJ2-7
CASSQQGASYEQYF
TGTGCCAGCAGTCAACAGGGGGCGTCCTACGAGCAGTACTTC
>TRBD1|TRBV10-3|TRBJ1-6
CAISRGTGQGSSLHF
TGTGCCATCAGCCGTGGGACAGGACAGGGATCGTCCCTCCACTTT
>TRBD1|TRBV28|TRBJ1-2
CASSSPGQGLLVYGYTF
TGTGCCAGCAGTTCTCCGGGACAGGGCCTTCTGGTCTATGGCTACACCTTC
>TRBD1|TRBV11-3|TRBJ2-2
CASSKGQGDTGELFF
TGTGCCAGCAGCAAGGGACAGGGGGACACCGGGGAGCTGTTTTTT
>.|TRBV28|TRBJ1-2
CASSLTQGTGYTF
TGTGCCAGCAGTTTAACCCAGGGGACGGGCTACACCTTC
>.|TRBV13|TRBJ2-7
CASSGLQGYEQYF
TGTGCCAGCAGCGGCCTCCAGGGGTACGAGCAGTACTTC
>TRBD2|TRBV28|TRBJ2-3
CASSLGSGGASDTQYF
TGTGCCAGCAGTTTAGGTAGCGGGGGGGCCTCAGATACGCAGTATTTT
>.|TRBV9|TRBJ2-7
CASSVSPSYEQYF
TGTGCCAGCAGCGTCTCTCCATCCTACGAGCAGTACTTC
>.|TRBV7-2|TRBJ1-1
CASSLAGGNTEAFF
TGTGCCAGCAGCTTGGCCGGGGGGAACACTGAAGCTTTCTTT
>TRBD1|TRBV6-1|TRBJ1-5
CAAATGLFQPQHF
TGTGCCGCGGCGACAGGGCTTTTTCAGCCCCAGCATTTT
>.|TRBV7-3|TRBJ2-1
CASSLEYSSYNEQFF
TGTGCCAGCAGCTTGGAGTATAGCAGCTACAATGAGCAGTTCTTC